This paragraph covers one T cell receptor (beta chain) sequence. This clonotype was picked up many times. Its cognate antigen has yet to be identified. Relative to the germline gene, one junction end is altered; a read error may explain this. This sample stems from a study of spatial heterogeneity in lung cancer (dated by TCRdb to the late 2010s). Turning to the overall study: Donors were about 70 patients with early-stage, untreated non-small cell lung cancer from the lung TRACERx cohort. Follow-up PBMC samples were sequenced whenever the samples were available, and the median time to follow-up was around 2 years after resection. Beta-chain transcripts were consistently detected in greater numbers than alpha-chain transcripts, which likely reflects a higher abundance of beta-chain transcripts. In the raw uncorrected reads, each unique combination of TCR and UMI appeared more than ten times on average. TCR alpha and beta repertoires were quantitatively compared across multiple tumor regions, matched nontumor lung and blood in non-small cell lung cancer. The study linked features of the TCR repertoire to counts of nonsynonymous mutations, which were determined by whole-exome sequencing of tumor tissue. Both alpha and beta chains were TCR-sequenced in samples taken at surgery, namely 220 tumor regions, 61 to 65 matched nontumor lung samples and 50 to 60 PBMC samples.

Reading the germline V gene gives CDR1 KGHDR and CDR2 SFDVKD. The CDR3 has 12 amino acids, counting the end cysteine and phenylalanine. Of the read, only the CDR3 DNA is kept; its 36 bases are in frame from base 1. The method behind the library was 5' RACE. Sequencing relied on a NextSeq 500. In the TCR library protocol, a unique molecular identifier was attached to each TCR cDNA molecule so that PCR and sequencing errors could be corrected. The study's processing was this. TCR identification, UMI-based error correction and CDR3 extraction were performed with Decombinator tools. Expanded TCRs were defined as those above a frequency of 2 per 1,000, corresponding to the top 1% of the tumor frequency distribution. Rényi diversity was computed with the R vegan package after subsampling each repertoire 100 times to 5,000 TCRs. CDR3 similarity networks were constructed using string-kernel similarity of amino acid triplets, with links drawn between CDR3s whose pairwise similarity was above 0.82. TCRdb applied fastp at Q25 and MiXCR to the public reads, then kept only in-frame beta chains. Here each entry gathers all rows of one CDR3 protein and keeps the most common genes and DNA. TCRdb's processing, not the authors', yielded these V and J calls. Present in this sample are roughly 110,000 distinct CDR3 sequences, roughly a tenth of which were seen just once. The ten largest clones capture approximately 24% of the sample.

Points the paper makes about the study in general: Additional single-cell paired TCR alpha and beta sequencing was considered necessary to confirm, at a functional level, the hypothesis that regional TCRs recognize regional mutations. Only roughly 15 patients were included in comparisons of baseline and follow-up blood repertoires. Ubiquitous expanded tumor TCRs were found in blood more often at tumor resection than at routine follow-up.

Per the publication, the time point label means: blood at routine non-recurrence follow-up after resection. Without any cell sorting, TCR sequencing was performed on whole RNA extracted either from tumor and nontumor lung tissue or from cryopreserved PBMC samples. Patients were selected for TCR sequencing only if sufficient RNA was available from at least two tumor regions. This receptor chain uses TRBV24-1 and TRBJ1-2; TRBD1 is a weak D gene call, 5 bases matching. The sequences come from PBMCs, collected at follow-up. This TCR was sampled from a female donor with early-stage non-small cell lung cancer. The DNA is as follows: TGTGCCACCGGTGACAGAACTTATGGCTACACCTTC. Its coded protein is CATGDRTYGYTF.